In its sample, the clone carrying this TCR beta chain was seen many times. What it recognizes is unknown. This sample was taken from a study of T cells in Graves' hyperthyroidism and ophthalmopathy. Trimming removed 4 bases at V and 9 bases at J, with 7 bases between. This CDR3 spans 12 amino acids. Germline V gene data show CDR1 as SEHNR and CDR2 as FQNEAQ (reference sequence). RNA transcripts provided the source from which TCR beta CDR3 regions were amplified. A first-round RT-PCR of the TCR CDR3 used the HTBI primer set. TCRdb analysed the multiplex PCR reads with MiXCR anew, one entry per CDR3 protein. The sample records 600,000 or so distinct CDR3 sequences, roughly 14% being singletons. The study's findings and limits: Blood also showed most of the thyroid clonotypes that were expanded above 0.001.

The genes are TRBV7-9 and TRBJ1-6; no firm D call. The TCR sequence derives from a woman aged 45 to 65 with Graves' ophthalmopathy. The specimen was blood. CDR3 in amino acids: CASSSELSPLHF. DNA for the CDR3: TGTGCCAGCAGCTCTGAGCTTTCACCCCTCCACTTT.